The present T cell receptor beta chain was sequenced within a study of T cells in Graves' hyperthyroidism and ophthalmopathy. In this sample, this clonotype turned up many times. The antigen is not known. The CDR3 covers 15 residues. Germline CDR1 reads SEHNR; CDR2 reads FQNEAQ (reference sequence). The ends lost 3 bases at V and 3 bases at J; junction bases unmatched: 7. TCR beta CDR3 region amplification was performed from RNA transcripts. TCR CDR3 regions were first amplified by RT-PCR with HTBI primers. From the multiplex PCR reads, TCRdb called clonotypes with MiXCR, one entry per CDR3 protein. The repertoire holds 370,000 or so distinct CDR3 sequences, about a sixth seen once, with approximately 30% in the top ten. Study-level findings and limits: The blood repertoire included most of the expanded thyroid clonotypes above 0.001.

Sample: blood. The V call is TRBV7-9, the J call TRBJ1-2; 7 bases agree with TRBD1. This clonotype originated in a woman younger than 35 with Graves' hyperthyroidism that later progressed to Graves' ophthalmopathy. CDR3 DNA sequence: TGTGCCAGCAGCTTCCCTGACAGGGCAGACTATGGCTACACCTTC. It is translated as CASSFPDRADYGYTF.